The clone carrying this TCR beta chain was seen at least ten times. Its target is not known. This sample is drawn from a study of T cells in Graves' hyperthyroidism and ophthalmopathy. Across the whole study: Peripheral blood collection took place at initial diagnosis, before any treatment. Study conclusions and caveats: From stable hyperthyroidism, ophthalmopathy was set apart by a 13 V-J model. Most expanded thyroid clonotypes above 0.001 recurred in blood.

Template material for amplifying TCR beta CDR3 regions consisted of RNA transcripts. First-round RT-PCR of the TCR CDR3 relied on the HTBI primer set. TCRdb reprocessed the multiplex PCR reads with MiXCR, giving one entry per CDR3 protein. The data hold about 340,000 distinct CDR3 sequences, with roughly 18% observed a single time. The J segment lost 6 bases and the V segment lost 4 bases, leaving 3 bases of the junction unmatched. The CDR3 sequence is 13 residues long. CDR1 and CDR2 from the germline V gene are SGHRS and YFSETQ. Sample: blood. The chain combines TRBV5-1 with TRBJ2-1, with TRBD1 matching over 8 bases. The receptor was isolated from a woman aged 50 to 60 with Graves' hyperthyroidism. CDR3 protein: CASSQDRANEQFF. Here the CDR3 DNA reads TGCGCCAGCAGCCAGGACAGGGCCAATGAGCAGTTCTTC.